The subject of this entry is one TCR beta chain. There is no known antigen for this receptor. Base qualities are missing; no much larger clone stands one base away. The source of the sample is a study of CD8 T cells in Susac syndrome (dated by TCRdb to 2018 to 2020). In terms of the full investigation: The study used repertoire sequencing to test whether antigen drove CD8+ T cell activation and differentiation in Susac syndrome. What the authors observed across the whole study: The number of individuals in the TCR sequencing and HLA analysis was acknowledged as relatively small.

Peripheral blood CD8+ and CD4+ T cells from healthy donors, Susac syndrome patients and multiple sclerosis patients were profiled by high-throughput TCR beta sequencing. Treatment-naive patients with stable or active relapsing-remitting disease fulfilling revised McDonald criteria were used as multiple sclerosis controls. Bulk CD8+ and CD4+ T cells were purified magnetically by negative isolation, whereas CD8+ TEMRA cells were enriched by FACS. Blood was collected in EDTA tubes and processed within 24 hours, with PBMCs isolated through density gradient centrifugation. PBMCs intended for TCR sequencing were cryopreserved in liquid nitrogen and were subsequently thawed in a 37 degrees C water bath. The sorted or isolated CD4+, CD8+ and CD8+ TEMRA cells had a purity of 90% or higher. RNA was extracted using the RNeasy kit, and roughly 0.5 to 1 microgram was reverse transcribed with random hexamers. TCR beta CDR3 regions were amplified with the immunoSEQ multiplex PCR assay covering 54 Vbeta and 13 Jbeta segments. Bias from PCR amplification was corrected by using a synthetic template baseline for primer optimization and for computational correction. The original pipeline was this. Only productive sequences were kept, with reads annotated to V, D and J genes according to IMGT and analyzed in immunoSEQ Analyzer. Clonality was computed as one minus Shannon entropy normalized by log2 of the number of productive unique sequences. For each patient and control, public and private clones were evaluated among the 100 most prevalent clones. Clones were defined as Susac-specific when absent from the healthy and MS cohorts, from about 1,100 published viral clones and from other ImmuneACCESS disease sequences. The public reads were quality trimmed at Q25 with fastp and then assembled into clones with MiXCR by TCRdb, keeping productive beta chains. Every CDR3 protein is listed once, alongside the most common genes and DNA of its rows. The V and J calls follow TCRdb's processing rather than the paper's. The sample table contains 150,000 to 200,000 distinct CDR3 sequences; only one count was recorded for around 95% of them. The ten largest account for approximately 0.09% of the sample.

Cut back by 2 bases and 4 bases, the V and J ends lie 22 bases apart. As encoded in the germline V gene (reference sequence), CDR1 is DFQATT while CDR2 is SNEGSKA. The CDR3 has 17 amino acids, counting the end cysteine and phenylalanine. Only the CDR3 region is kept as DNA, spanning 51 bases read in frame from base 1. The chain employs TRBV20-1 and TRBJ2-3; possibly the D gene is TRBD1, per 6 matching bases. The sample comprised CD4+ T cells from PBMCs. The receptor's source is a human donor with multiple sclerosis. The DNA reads TGCAGTGCTAGACCCCACCCCACAGGGAAGGAGGCAGATACGCAGTATTTT. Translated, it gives CSARPHPTGKEADTQYF.